The 20 T cell receptor beta chains given below trace back to one sample, sequenced in a study of blood T cell repertoires in COVID-19. Sequencing was performed with immunoSEQ multiplex PCR; in TCRdb, only in-frame clones are kept and a portion is missing. The sample lists a few hundred thousand clones; 88% were seen once. Sequencing input: PBMCs or T cells enriched from blood (not recorded which). The source is a woman aged 50 to 60 who had recovered from COVID-19.

There are a few counts of this clone. V usage is TRBV7-2 and J usage is TRBJ2-7, with D uncertain. CDR1 and CDR2 (germline): SGHTA, FQGNSA. CDR3 length: 13 amino acids. V gave up 3 bases and J gave up 3 bases, with 9 bases separating them. CDR3 nucleotides: TGTGCCAGCAGCTTGGCTGGTAACTACGAGCAGTACTTC. Amino acids: CASSLAGNYEQYF.

This chain joins TRBV10-3 and TRBJ1-6, with 7 bases fitting TRBD1. This CDR3 region has 14 residues. Germline trimming cut 8 bases from V and 6 bases from J; bases unmatched to any gene: 7. The germline V gene encodes CDR1 ENHRY and CDR2 SYGVKD. CDR3 sequence (DNA): TGTGCCATCTCAGGGGACAGTCTTAATTCACCCCTCCACTTT. This gives the protein CAISGDSLNSPLHF.

This chain uses TRBV6-5 with TRBJ1-1; the D is unclear. Germline CDR1 and CDR2: MNHEY and SVGAGI. Trimming cost V 6 bases and J 1 base, with 9 bases left between them. This CDR3 region has 13 residues. The CDR3 bases are TGTGCCAGCAGGTCCCGCGGGAACACTGAAGCTTTCTTT. This gives the protein CASRSRGNTEAFF.

In DNA, the CDR3 is TGTGCCAGCAGTGTACGCTTACAGGGGGCAGGTGAAAAACTGTTTTTT. This codes for CASSVRLQGAGEKLFF. The V and J genes are TRBV2 and TRBJ1-4; 9 bases match TRBD1. The CDR3 is made up of 16 amino acids. In germline, CDR1 is SNHLY, CDR2 FYNNEI. The junction had 10 bases not matched to a gene; V was cut back by 4 bases and J by 7 bases. Full variable domain (remainder filled in from reference TRBV2 and TRBJ1-4): EPEVTQTPSHQVTQMGQEVILRCVPISNHLYFYWYRQILGQKVEFLVSFYNNEISEKSEIFDDQFSVERPDGSNFTLKIRSTKLEDSAMYFCASSVRLQGAGEKLFFGSGTQLSVL.

The V call is TRBV9, the J call TRBJ2-1; 12 bases fit TRBD2. With 0 bases clipped from V and 7 bases from J, the junction kept 2 bases outside the gene matches. CDR1 and CDR2 from the germline V gene are SGDLS and YYNGEE. The CDR3 consists of 15 residues. This CDR3 is CASSVASGRENEQFF. The CDR3 DNA follows: TGTGCCAGCAGCGTAGCTAGCGGGAGGGAGAATGAGCAGTTCTTC.

The V call is TRBV19, the J call TRBJ2-7; maybe TRBD2 (6 bases). Germline V CDR1 and CDR2: LNHDA, SQIVND (reference sequence). V was cut by 5 bases and J by 2 bases, with 13 bases left in between. This CDR3 is 14 amino acids long. The CDR3 DNA reads TGTGCCAGTAGTTCCGGGACGGGAGCCTACGAGCAGTACTTC. Translated, it gives CASSSGTGAYEQYF.

This sequence joins TRBV20-1 and TRBJ1-2; D not certain. V was shortened by 3 bases and J by 0 bases, with 8 bases between the two germline ends. The germline V gene has CDR1 DFQATT and CDR2 SNEGSKA (reference sequence). This CDR3 is built from 13 residues. The CDR3 DNA reads as TGCAGTGCTAGTGGCGGAGCTAACTATGGCTACACCTTC. Residues: CSASGGANYGYTF.

This clone occurred a few times. The gene calls are TRBV5-1 and TRBJ2-7; 9 bases line up with TRBD1. CDR3 length equals 14 residues. Germline V gene lookup returns CDR1 SGHRS and CDR2 YFSETQ. The ends lost 6 bases at V and 3 bases at J; junction bases unmatched: 7. The CDR3 nucleotides read TGCGCCAGCAACCCCGGGACAGGGAACTACGAGCAGTACTTC. Amino acids: CASNPGTGNYEQYF.

The V and J genes are TRBV5-1 and TRBJ2-7; no definite D call. CDR3 length: 15 residues. CDR1 and CDR2 (germline): SGHRS, YFSETQ. The V end lost 0 bases, the J end lost 0 bases, and 10 bases lay between the germline ends. Here the CDR3 reads CASSLDPAASYEQYF. The CDR3 DNA reads as TGCGCCAGCAGCTTGGATCCCGCGGCCTCCTACGAGCAGTACTTC.

The chain joins TRBV7-9 to TRBJ2-2, with 9 bases that match TRBD2. CDR1 SEHNR and CDR2 FQNEAQ come from the germline V gene (reference sequence). With 5 bases clipped from V and 2 bases from J, the junction kept 3 bases outside the gene matches. The CDR3 loop spans 15 amino acids. DNA for the CDR3: TGTGCCAGCAGCACGACTAGCGGAAACACCGGGGAGCTGTTTTTT. Translation gives CASSTTSGNTGELFF. Full variable domain (missing parts from reference TRBV7-9 and TRBJ2-2): DTGVSQNPRHKITKRGQNVTFRCDPISEHNRLYWYRQTLGQGPEFLTYFQNEAQLEKSRLLSDRFSAERPKGSFSTLEIQRTEQGDSAMYLCASSTTSGNTGELFFGEGSRLTVL.

CDR3 in DNA: TGTGCCAGCAGCTTGGGAGCAGAAGAGACCCAGTACTTC. Its protein product is CASSLGAEETQYF. J is TRBJ2-5 and V is TRBV11-3, with a possible D match to TRBD2 (5 bases). V was clipped by 3 bases and J by 3 bases, with 8 bases between them. The V gene's germline CDR1 is SGHNT and CDR2 YENEEA. This CDR3 is built from 13 residues. The entire variable domain, with the rest obtained from reference TRBV11-3 and TRBJ2-5, is as follows: EAGVVQSPRYKIIEKKQPVAFWCNPISGHNTLYWYLQNLGQGPELLIRYENEEAVDDSQLPKDRFSAERLKGVDSTLKIQPAELGDSAVYLCASSLGAEETQYFGPGTRLLVL.

The rearrangement links TRBV28 to TRBJ1-2, with D possibly being TRBD1 (5 bases). With 2 bases removed from V and 7 bases from J, the gap between germline ends came to 11 bases. The CDR3 has 13 amino acids. CDR1 MDHEN and CDR2 SYDVKM come from the germline V gene. This chain's CDR3 is CASSLIQGGGYTF. The CDR3 DNA is TGTGCCAGCAGTTTAATCCAGGGCGGTGGCTACACCTTC.

V and J are TRBV7-3 and TRBJ2-6, with TRBD1 as a possible D gene (5 bases). CDR3 length: 16 residues. From germline, CDR1 is SGHTA and CDR2 FQGTGA. The V end was cut by 5 bases, the J end by 0 bases, with 11 bases between. The CDR3 loop reads CASSLTRVSGANVLTF. In DNA, the CDR3 is TGTGCCAGCAGCCTTACCAGGGTCTCTGGGGCCAACGTCCTGACTTTC.

V gene TRBV27 combines with J gene TRBJ2-5; TRBD2 agrees at 8 bases. The CDR3 runs 17 residues. Germline CDR1 and CDR2: MNHEY and SMNVEV (reference sequence). After removal of 1 base from V and 3 bases from J, the junction contained 10 bases not matched to a gene. The CDR3 is CASSLYPGGSGEETQYF. Here the CDR3 DNA reads TGTGCCAGCAGTTTATACCCGGGGGGGAGCGGAGAAGAGACCCAGTACTTC.

The chain is built from TRBV19 and TRBJ2-5; the D is unclear. CDR3 length: 13 residues. Per the germline V gene, CDR1 is LNHDA and CDR2 is SQIVND (reference sequence). The V gene lost 0 bases and the J gene lost 5 bases, with 7 bases spanning the gap. The CDR3 loop is CASSIDLVETQYF. The CDR3 nucleotides read TGTGCCAGTAGTATAGATCTCGTGGAGACCCAGTACTTC.

The V call is TRBV24-1, the J call TRBJ1-5; no clear D gene. Germline values: CDR1 KGHDR, CDR2 SFDVKD. The ends were cut back, 4 bases at V and 7 bases at J, with 10 bases in the middle. This CDR3 has 13 amino acids. CDR3 DNA sequence: TGTGCCACCAGTGAGGAGGGTAAACAGCCCCAGCATTTT. Its protein product is CATSEEGKQPQHF.

V gene TRBV6-5 combines with J gene TRBJ1-6; TRBD1 matches 10 bases. The CDR3 has 14 amino acids. The trim removed 6 bases at V and 8 bases at J, leaving 4 bases unmatched. Germline assignment: CDR1 MNHEY and CDR2 SVGAGI. The CDR3 reads CASRGTGAYSPLHF. CDR3 coding DNA: TGTGCCAGCAGAGGGACAGGGGCTTATTCACCCCTCCACTTT.

This sequence joins TRBV7-2 and TRBJ1-2, with TRBD1 matching 7 bases. J gave up 5 bases and V 3 bases, and 3 bases lay outside the gene matches. Germline values: CDR1 SGHTA, CDR2 FQGNSA. The CDR3 extends over 13 amino acids. Here the CDR3 DNA reads TGTGCCAGCAGCTTTCGGGACAGTTATGGCTACACCTTC. Protein sequence: CASSFRDSYGYTF.

The rearrangement joins TRBV28 to TRBJ2-7; 11 bases line up with TRBD1. This CDR3 has 14 residues. Germline assignment: CDR1 MDHEN and CDR2 SYDVKM. V gave up 7 bases and J gave up 7 bases; unmatched junction bases: 9. DNA of the CDR3: TGTGCCAGCAATGAAGGACAGGGGGCCGGGGAGCAGTACTTC. Its protein is CASNEGQGAGEQYF.

The CDR3 loop is CASSVSAGANNEQFF. CDR3 bases: TGTGCCAGCAGTGTGTCGGCAGGGGCCAACAATGAGCAGTTCTTC. The rearrangement joins TRBV6-4 to TRBJ2-1, with D perhaps matching TRBD1 (6 bases). This CDR3 has 15 residues. V lost 4 bases, J lost 5 bases, and 15 bases lay in between. The V gene's germline CDR1 is MRHNA and CDR2 SNTAGT.